Each of the 20 T cell receptor beta chains below was sequenced from the same sample in a study of blood T cell repertoires in COVID-19. Generated by immunoSEQ multiplex PCR, the TCRdb table keeps only in-frame clones and is missing some. The sample consists of about 220,000 clones, about four fifths of them appearing once. The sequencing sample was made of peripheral blood. The receptor set was obtained from a woman in her fifties or sixties with acute or convalescent COVID-19.

This CDR3 reads CASSQGPTSNEQFF. CDR3 DNA: TGTGCCAGCAGCCAAGGCCCGACTAGCAATGAGCAGTTCTTC. V and J are TRBV3-1 (or the pseudogene TRBV3-2) and TRBJ2-1, with a possible D match to TRBD2 (6 bases). In germline, CDR1 is LGHDT, CDR2 YNNKEL (reference sequence). The CDR3 totals 14 residues. V was clipped by 1 base and J by 6 bases, with 10 bases between them.

Only one count was recorded for this clone. This chain links TRBV28 with TRBJ2-7, with 8 bases fitting TRBD1. The germline gives CDR1 MDHEN, CDR2 SYDVKM. Unmatched junction bases numbered 10, after V lost 6 bases and J lost 3 bases. The length of the CDR3 is 15 residues. CDR3 region: CASRETGTGIYEQYF. In DNA form, the CDR3 reads TGTGCCAGCAGAGAAACCGGGACAGGTATCTACGAGCAGTACTTC.

The V gene is TRBV28, the J gene TRBJ1-2; 9 bases map to TRBD1. V shed 6 bases and J 8 bases; nucleotides not matched to a gene: 13. CDR3 length: 15 amino acids. Per germline, CDR1 MDHEN and CDR2 SYDVKM. The CDR3 region is CASRIQGQGSKGYTF. The CDR3 DNA reads as TGTGCCAGCAGAATCCAGGGACAGGGTTCGAAAGGCTACACCTTC.

This clone was seen many times. The chain employs TRBV6-2 or TRBV6-3 and TRBJ1-2; maybe TRBD1 (6 bases). This CDR3 is built from 15 residues. Trimming stripped 0 bases from V and 5 bases from J, with 13 bases between. Germline CDR1 and CDR2: MNHEY and SVGEGT. CDR3 protein: CASSYSPGTKYGYTF. Here the CDR3 DNA reads TGTGCCAGCAGTTACTCGCCTGGGACAAAATATGGCTACACCTTC.

This clone was seen a handful of times. The gene calls are TRBV6-1 and TRBJ1-6; 7 bases are a match to TRBD1. V shed 2 bases, J shed 7 bases, and the junction held 2 bases outside the gene matches. This CDR3 has 14 residues. Germline CDR1 MNHNS, CDR2 SASEGT. CDR3 residues: CASSEQGENSPLHF. CDR3 coding DNA: TGTGCCAGCAGTGAACAGGGGGAGAATTCACCCCTCCACTTT.

CDR3 amino acids: CASSESGGSSNQPQHF. DNA for the CDR3: TGCGCCAGCAGCGAATCAGGGGGCTCGAGCAATCAGCCCCAGCATTTT. The V call is TRBV5-1, the J call TRBJ1-5, with 8 bases matching TRBD1. The J segment lost 1 base and the V segment lost 4 bases, leaving 7 bases of the junction unmatched. CDR1 and CDR2 from the germline V gene are SGHRS and YFSETQ. The CDR3 covers 16 residues.

The chain links TRBV19 to TRBJ2-1; 8 nucleotides line up with TRBD2. From germline, CDR1 is LNHDA and CDR2 SQIVND (reference sequence). After removal of 6 bases from V and 0 bases from J, the junction contained 16 bases not matched to a gene. The CDR3 covers 19 residues. CDR3 in DNA: TGTGCCAGTAGACCGCCGGGACTAGTGCCTGGTAGCTCCTACAATGAGCAGTTCTTC. It is translated as CASRPPGLVPGSSYNEQFF.

Only a few counts were recorded for this clone. V is TRBV19 and J is TRBJ2-3, with D possibly being TRBD1 (6 bases). V lost 6 bases and J 2 bases, leaving 15 bases between the germline ends. The germline gives CDR1 LNHDA, CDR2 SQIVND (reference sequence). The CDR3 totals 15 residues. In DNA form, the CDR3 reads TGTGCCAGTAGCAAAAGACAGGTTTACACAGATACGCAGTATTTT. Translating gives CASSKRQVYTDTQYF.

The J gene is TRBJ1-4, the V gene TRBV28, with TRBD1 matching 10 bases. Germline loops: CDR1 MDHEN, CDR2 SYDVKM. This CDR3 contains 15 residues. The ends lost 3 bases at V and 10 bases at J; junction bases unmatched: 8. CDR3: CASSFRDRGIGKLFF. In DNA, the CDR3 is TGTGCCAGCAGTTTCCGGGACAGGGGCATTGGAAAACTGTTTTTT.

V usage is TRBV6-2 or TRBV6-3 and J usage is TRBJ1-1; D call uncertain. The V gene's germline CDR1 is MNHEY and CDR2 SVGEGT. The V gene lost 4 bases and the J gene lost 0 bases, with 6 bases spanning the gap. This CDR3 comprises 13 residues. The CDR3 nucleotides read TGTGCCAGCAGTTTCCTTATGAACACTGAAGCTTTCTTT. This sequence encodes CASSFLMNTEAFF.

This chain joins TRBV2 and TRBJ1-1; TRBD1 agrees at 8 bases. Per the germline V gene, CDR1 is SNHLY and CDR2 is FYNNEI. V lost 4 bases, J lost 11 bases, and 9 bases stayed unmatched. This CDR3 is built from 13 residues. The CDR3 DNA reads as TGTGCCAGCAGTGGCGACAGGGGAGGTAGTGCTTTCTTT. Amino acid sequence: CASSGDRGGSAFF.

V is TRBV3-1 (or the pseudogene TRBV3-2) and J is TRBJ2-5; 10 positions match TRBD2. The V gene's germline CDR1 is LGHDT and CDR2 YNNKEL (reference sequence). The junction had 8 bases not matched to a gene; V was cut back by 1 base and J by 6 bases. The CDR3 extends over 16 amino acids. CDR3 amino acids: CASSQVELAGWKTQYF. The CDR3, as DNA: TGTGCCAGCAGCCAAGTGGAACTAGCGGGGTGGAAGACCCAGTACTTC.

This clone occurred once. The chain joins TRBV28 to TRBJ1-2; tentative D call: TRBD1 (5 bases). CDR1 MDHEN and CDR2 SYDVKM come from the germline V gene. The CDR3 totals 15 residues. Trimming removed 10 bases at V and 0 bases at J, with 18 bases between. The CDR3: CATIITTGANYGYTF. The CDR3 coding sequence is TGTGCCACCATCATCACAACAGGAGCTAACTATGGCTACACCTTC.

The chain is built from TRBV6-6 and TRBJ1-6; 7 bases are shared with TRBD1. The CDR3 totals 15 residues. J gave up 7 bases and V 6 bases, and 9 bases lay outside the gene matches. The germline V gene encodes CDR1 MNHNY and CDR2 SVGAGI (reference sequence). CDR3 protein: CASSQFGTANSPLHF. DNA for the CDR3: TGTGCCAGCAGCCAATTCGGGACAGCCAATTCACCCCTCCACTTT.

Of note for this clone: The sample carries other DNA sequences with the same CDR3. V is TRBV5-1 and J is TRBJ2-3; 7 nucleotides align to TRBD2. Germline-derived CDR1 and CDR2 are SGHRS and YFSETQ. The CDR3 covers 15 residues. J was trimmed by 1 base and V by 0 bases; bases with no gene match: 2. This chain's CDR3 is CASSLVAGGTDTQYF. In DNA form, the CDR3 reads TGCGCCAGCAGCTTGGTTGCGGGAGGCACAGATACGCAGTATTTT.

The chain has TRBV27 and TRBJ1-2; D ambiguous. The germline V gene encodes CDR1 MNHEY and CDR2 SMNVEV (reference sequence). Trimming took off 6 bases at V and 6 bases at J, with 17 bases between the two ends. CDR3 size: 14 residues. The CDR3 spells CASRSPRPLHGYTF. For the CDR3, the DNA is TGTGCCAGCAGGTCACCCAGGCCTCTTCATGGCTACACCTTC.

This clone has just a few counts. The V and J genes are TRBV5-5 and TRBJ1-5; D remains unclear. The CDR3 covers 13 residues. The V gene's germline CDR1 is SGHKS and CDR2 YYEKEE (reference sequence). Trimming pared 1 base from V and 4 bases from J, leaving 6 bases between. The CDR3 coding sequence is TGTGCCAGCAGCTTGATACAGAATCAGCCCCAGCATTTT. Protein: CASSLIQNQPQHF.

V gene TRBV28 combines with J gene TRBJ1-2; D is perhaps TRBD1 (6 bases). V was cut by 3 bases and J by 2 bases, with 16 bases left in between. Germline V CDR1 and CDR2: MDHEN, SYDVKM. The CDR3 is made up of 16 amino acids. CDR3 region: CASSFPGARQNYGYTF. CDR3 bases: TGTGCCAGCAGTTTCCCAGGGGCCCGACAAAACTATGGCTACACCTTC.

The J gene is TRBJ1-1, the V gene TRBV11-2; a weak D match, TRBD1 (6 bases). This CDR3 has 12 amino acids. CDR1 is SGHAT, CDR2 FQNNGV, per germline. The V end lost 1 base, the J end lost 12 bases, and 12 bases lay between the germline ends. The CDR3 protein is CASSLGMQGTFF. The CDR3, as DNA: TGTGCCAGCAGCTTAGGGATGCAGGGGACTTTCTTT.

V gene TRBV5-6 combines with J gene TRBJ1-1, with D uncertain. This CDR3 region has 15 residues. The V gene's germline CDR1 is SGHDT and CDR2 YYEEEE. Trimming shortened V by 0 bases and J by 0 bases, and 9 bases separated the two germline ends. The chain's CDR3 is CASSLASLVNTEAFF. The DNA for the CDR3 is TGTGCCAGCAGCTTGGCCTCTTTAGTGAACACTGAAGCTTTCTTT.